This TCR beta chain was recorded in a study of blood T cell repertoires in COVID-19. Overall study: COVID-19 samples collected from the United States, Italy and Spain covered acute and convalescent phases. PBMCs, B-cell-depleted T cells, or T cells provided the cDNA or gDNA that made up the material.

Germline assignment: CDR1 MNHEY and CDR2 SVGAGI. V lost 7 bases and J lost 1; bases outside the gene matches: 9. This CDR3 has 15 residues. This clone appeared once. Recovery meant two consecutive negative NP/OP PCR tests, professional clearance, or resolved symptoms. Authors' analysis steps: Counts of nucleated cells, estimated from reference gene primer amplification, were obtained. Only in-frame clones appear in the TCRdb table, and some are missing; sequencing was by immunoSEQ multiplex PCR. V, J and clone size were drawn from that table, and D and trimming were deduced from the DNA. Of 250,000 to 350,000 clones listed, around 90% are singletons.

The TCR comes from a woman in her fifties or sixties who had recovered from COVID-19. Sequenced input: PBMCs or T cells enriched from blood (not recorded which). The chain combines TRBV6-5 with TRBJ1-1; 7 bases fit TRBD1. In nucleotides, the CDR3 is TGTGCCAGCATTAGGGTCCGGACAGGGAACACTGAAGCTTTCTTT. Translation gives CASIRVRTGNTEAFF.